What follows describes a single T cell receptor (beta chain). Authors' data handling: Reference gene primer amplification in the assay estimated nucleated cell counts. Method: immunoSEQ multiplex PCR; TCRdb's copy keeps in-frame clones and lacks some. The V and J calls and clone size are taken from that table; D and trimming were inferred from the DNA. This table has tens of thousands of clones, roughly 80% appearing once. The data stem from a study of blood T cell repertoires in COVID-19. Overall study context: The study drew acute and convalescent COVID-19 samples from the United States, Italy and Spain. T cells, B-cell-depleted T cells, or PBMCs provided the cDNA or gDNA that served as material.

Looked up from germline, CDR1 is MNHEY and CDR2 is SVGAGI. V was cut by 7 bases and J by 4 bases, with 15 bases left in between. The CDR3 loop spans 14 amino acids. The sequence was collected from a woman aged 80 or older with active or convalescent COVID-19. The chain employs TRBV6-5 and TRBJ2-3; D possibly corresponds to TRBD2 (5 bases). The source material was peripheral blood. The CDR3 nucleotides are TGTGCCAGCACCTCGGGGTCTTTCTCAGATACGCAGTATTTT. This encodes CASTSGSFSDTQYF.